Given below is one T cell receptor beta chain in context. Its antigen remains unidentified. No base quality information exists; no much larger clone differs at one position. This entry belongs to a study of blood T cell repertoires in COVID-19 (dated by TCRdb to 2020 to 2021). Study-wide context: The collaborator samples originated in the United States, Italy and Spain and spanned the acute and convalescent phases of COVID-19. Where HLA class I and class II types were available, the types were taken from metadata supplied by the sample provider, not from assay-based typing. The material from the prospective study consisted of cDNA or gDNA derived from T cells, B-cell-depleted T cells, or PBMCs. The samples were drawn from the first 160 participants of the ongoing ImmuneRACE study and from 1,200 or so subjects provided by 6 global collaborators. A de-identified subject ID, COVID-19 status, age in years and sex were almost always included in the sample metadata. A freely available public database, intended as a resource for researchers studying the immune response to SARS-CoV-2, is where the repertoires were released. The dataset comprised deeply sampled blood TCRbeta repertoires from subjects exposed to, actively infected with, or recovered from COVID-19.

The CDR3, from cysteine to phenylalanine, totals 15 residues. Just the 45-base CDR3 DNA is kept, in frame starting at base 1. V loses 1 base of germline sequence and J loses 0 bases, and the interval between the two ends is 10 bases. CDR1 and CDR2, per the germline V gene (reference sequence), are LGHDT and YNNKEL. The research as a whole found: The amount of clinical and demographic metadata varied by source and participant and was provided uncurated.

TCRbeta CDR3 regions were amplified from genomic DNA by means of the immunoSEQ Assay, a bias-controlled multiplex PCR. Concerning the study's data processing: The number of nucleated cells in each sample was estimated by amplification of reference gene primers within the assay. To quantify the absolute abundance of each unique TCRbeta CDR3 rearrangement, sequence reads were collapsed and filtered. For each sample, productive Simpson clonality was calculated as the square root of Simpson's diversity index across productive rearrangements. TCRdb took this table from immuneACCESS and kept in-frame rearrangements with V and J called. Such tables lack part of the clones; where checked against another copy, unresolved V genes explain under half of the gap, and the rest is unexplained. V and J calls plus clone size are reproduced from that table; the DNA served to infer D and trimming. The sample table contains tens of thousands of clones; only one count was recorded for roughly 85% of them. Of the sample, 10% to 12% falls within the top ten clones.

Whole blood was collected in K2EDTA tubes by collaborating institutions according to the institutions' own protocols. For TCRbeta analysis, collaborators shipped samples as frozen whole blood, isolated PBMCs, or DNA extracted from either of those sample types. The origin of this receptor is a human donor in a cohort sampled during active COVID-19. The sequencing input was peripheral blood. The chain is made from TRBV3-1 (or the pseudogene TRBV3-2) and TRBJ2-7, and TRBD1 may be the D gene, going by 6 matching bases. The nucleotide sequence is TGTGCCAGCAGCCAAGGGGGACAAGGCTCCTACGAGCAGTACTTC. Translated, this is CASSQGGQGSYEQYF.